Sequencing of this T cell receptor beta chain was carried out in a study of T cells in Graves' hyperthyroidism and ophthalmopathy. This clonotype has just a few counts. Trimming left V 0 bases short and J 0 bases short, with 11 bases between. This CDR3 contains 16 residues. Germline loops: CDR1 KGHSH, CDR2 LQKENI. Researchers amplified the TCR beta CDR3 regions from RNA transcripts. Researchers ran a first-round RT-PCR on the TCR CDR3 using the HTBI primer set. Using its own MiXCR run on the multiplex PCR reads, TCRdb lists one record per CDR3 protein. Found here are around 500,000 distinct CDR3 sequences, 20% to 25% of them singletons; the top ten hold under 55%. Researchers barred patients who had uncontrolled infection, other autoimmune disease, pregnancy or lactation.

The sequence derives from a woman between 70 and 85 years old with Graves' ophthalmopathy. Sequencing was carried out using blood. J is TRBJ1-1 and V is TRBV18, with a tentative D call TRBD1 (5 bases). The CDR3 DNA is TGTGCCAGCTCACCACCTCCAGGGCCTATGAACACTGAAGCTTTCTTT. Its translation is CASSPPPGPMNTEAFF.